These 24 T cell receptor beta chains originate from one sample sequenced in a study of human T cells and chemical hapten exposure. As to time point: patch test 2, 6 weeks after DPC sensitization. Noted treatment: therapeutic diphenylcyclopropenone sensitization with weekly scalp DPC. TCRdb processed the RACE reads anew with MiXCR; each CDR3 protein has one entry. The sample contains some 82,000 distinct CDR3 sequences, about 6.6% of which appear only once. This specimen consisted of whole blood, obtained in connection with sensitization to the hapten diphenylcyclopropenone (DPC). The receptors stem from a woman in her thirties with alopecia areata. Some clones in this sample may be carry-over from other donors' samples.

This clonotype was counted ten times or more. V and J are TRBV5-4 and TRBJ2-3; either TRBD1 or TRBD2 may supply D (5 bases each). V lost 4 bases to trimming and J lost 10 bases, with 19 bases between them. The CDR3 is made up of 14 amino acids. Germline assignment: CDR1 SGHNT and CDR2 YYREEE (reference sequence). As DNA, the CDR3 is TGTGCCAGCAGCACCGGGACCACTGGAGGCGCGCAGTATTTT. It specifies CASSTGTTGGAQYF. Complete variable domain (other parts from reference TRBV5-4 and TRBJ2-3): ETGVTQSPTHLIKTRGQQVTLRCSSQSGHNTVSWYQQALGQGPQFIFQYYREEENGRGNFPPRFSGLQFPNYSSELNVNALELDDSALYLCASSTGTTGGAQYFGPGTRLTVL.

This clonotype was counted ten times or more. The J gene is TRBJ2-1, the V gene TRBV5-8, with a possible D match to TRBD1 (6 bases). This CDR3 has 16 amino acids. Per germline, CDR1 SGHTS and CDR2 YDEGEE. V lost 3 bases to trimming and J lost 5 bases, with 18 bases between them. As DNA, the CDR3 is TGTGCCAGCAGCTCACTACACCTCCCAGGGGACAATGAGCAGTTCTTC. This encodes CASSSLHLPGDNEQFF.

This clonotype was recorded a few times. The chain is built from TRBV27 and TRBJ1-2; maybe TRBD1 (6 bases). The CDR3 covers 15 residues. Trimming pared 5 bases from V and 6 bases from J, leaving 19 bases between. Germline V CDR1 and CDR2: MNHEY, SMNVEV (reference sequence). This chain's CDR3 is CASSIEGKQGDGYTF. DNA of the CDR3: TGTGCCAGCAGTATAGAGGGGAAACAGGGAGATGGCTACACCTTC.

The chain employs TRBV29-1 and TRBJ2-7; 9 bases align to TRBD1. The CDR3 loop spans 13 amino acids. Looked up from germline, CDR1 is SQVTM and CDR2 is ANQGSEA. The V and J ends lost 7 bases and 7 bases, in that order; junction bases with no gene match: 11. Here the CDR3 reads CSALPTGGQEQYF. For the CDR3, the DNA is TGCAGCGCTCTACCGACAGGGGGGCAAGAGCAGTACTTC.

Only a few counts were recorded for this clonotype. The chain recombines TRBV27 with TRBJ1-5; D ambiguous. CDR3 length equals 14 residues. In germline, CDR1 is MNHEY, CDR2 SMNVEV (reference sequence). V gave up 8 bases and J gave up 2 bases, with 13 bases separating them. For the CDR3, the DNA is TGTGCCAGCCGTAGGACTGGGGGCAATCAGCCCCAGCATTTT. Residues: CASRRTGGNQPQHF.

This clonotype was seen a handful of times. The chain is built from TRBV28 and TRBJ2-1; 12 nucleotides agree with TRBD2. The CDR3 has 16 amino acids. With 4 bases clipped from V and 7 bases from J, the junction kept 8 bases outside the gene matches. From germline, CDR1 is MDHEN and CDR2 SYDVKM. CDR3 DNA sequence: TGTGCCAGCAGTTCCTCTAGCGGGGGGGCCAGGAATGAGCAGTTCTTC. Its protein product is CASSSSSGGARNEQFF.

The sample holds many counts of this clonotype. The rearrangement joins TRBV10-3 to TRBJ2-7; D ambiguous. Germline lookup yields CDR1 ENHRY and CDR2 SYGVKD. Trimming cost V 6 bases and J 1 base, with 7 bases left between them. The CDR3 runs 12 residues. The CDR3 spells CAISGESYEQYF. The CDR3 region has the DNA TGTGCCATCAGCGGCGAGTCCTACGAGCAGTACTTC.

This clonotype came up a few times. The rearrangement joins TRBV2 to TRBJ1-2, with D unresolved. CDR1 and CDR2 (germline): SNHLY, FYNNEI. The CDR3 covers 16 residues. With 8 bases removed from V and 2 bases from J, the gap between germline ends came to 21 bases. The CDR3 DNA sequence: TGTGCCAGCGAGAGTGGGGTACGGACGTCAAACTATGGCTACACCTTC. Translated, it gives CASESGVRTSNYGYTF.

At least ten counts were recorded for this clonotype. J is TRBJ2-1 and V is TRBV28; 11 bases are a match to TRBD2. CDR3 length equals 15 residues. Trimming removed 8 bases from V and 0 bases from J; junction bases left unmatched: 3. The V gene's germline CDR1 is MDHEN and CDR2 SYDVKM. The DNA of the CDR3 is TGTGCCAGCGTTAGCGGGGGGGCCTCCTACAATGAGCAGTTCTTC. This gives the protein CASVSGGASYNEQFF.

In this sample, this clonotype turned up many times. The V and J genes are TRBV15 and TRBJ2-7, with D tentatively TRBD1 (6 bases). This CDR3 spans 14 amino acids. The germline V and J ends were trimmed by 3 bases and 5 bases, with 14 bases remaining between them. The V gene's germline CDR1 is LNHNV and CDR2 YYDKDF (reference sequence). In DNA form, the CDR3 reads TGTGCCACCAGCAGGTCAAGGGGGAATCACGAGCAGTACTTC. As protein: CATSRSRGNHEQYF.

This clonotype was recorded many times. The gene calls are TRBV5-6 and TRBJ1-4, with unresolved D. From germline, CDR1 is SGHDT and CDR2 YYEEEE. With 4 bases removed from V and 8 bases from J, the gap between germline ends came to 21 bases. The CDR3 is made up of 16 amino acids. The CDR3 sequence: CASSLTLLGRREKLFF. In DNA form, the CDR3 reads TGTGCCAGCAGCCTTACCTTACTAGGACGGAGAGAAAAACTGTTTTTT.

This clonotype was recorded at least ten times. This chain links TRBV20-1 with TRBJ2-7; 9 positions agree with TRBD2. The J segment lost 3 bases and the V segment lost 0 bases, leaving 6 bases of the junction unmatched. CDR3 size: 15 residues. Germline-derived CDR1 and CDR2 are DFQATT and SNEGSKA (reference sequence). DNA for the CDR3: TGCAGTGCTAGAGAGGCGGGGGGGCCTATCTACGAGCAGTACTTC. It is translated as CSAREAGGPIYEQYF.

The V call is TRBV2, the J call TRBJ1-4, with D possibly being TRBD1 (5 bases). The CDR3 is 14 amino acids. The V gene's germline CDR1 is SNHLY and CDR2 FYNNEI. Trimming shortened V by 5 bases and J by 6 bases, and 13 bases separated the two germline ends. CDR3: CASSIRGNYEKLFF. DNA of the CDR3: TGTGCCAGCAGTATCCGGGGGAATTATGAAAAACTGTTTTTT.

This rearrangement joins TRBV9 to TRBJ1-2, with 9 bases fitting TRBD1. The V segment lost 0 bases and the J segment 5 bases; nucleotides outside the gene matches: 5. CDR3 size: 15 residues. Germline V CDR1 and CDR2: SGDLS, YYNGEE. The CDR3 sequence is CASSVGPGQGYGYTF. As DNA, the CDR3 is TGTGCCAGCAGCGTAGGTCCCGGACAGGGGTATGGCTACACCTTC.

CDR3 amino acids: CASSLLNTEAFF. The CDR3, as DNA: TGTGCCAGCAGTTTGCTGAACACTGAAGCTTTCTTT. The genes are TRBV28 and TRBJ1-1; D gene ambiguous. The length of the CDR3 is 12 residues. V dropped 3 bases and J dropped 0 bases, with 2 bases sitting between them. Germline loops: CDR1 MDHEN, CDR2 SYDVKM.

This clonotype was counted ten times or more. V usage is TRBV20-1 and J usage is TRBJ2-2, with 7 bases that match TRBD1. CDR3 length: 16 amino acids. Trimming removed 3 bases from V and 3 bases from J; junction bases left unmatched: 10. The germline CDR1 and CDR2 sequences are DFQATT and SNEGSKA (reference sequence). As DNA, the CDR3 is TGCAGTGCTAGGAGACAGGGCCAACTTCACACCGGGGAGCTGTTTTTT. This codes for CSARRQGQLHTGELFF.

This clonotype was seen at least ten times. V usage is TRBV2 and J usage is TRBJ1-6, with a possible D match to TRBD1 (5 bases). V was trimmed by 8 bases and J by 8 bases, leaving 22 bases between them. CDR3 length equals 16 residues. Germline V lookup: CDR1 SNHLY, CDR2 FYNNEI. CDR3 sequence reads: CASHSPGRGVDSPLHF. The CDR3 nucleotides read TGTGCCAGCCACTCCCCTGGACGAGGGGTAGATTCACCCCTCCACTTT.

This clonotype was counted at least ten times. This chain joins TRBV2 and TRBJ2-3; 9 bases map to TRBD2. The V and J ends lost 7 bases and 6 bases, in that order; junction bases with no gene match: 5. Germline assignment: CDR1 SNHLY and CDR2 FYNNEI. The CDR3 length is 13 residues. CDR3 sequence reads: CASKASGADTQYF. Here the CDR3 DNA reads TGTGCCAGCAAGGCTAGCGGGGCCGATACGCAGTATTTT.

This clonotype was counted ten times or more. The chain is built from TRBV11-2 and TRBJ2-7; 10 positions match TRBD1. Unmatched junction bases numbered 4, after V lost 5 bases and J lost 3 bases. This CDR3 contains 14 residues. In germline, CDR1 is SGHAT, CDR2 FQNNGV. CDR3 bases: TGTGCCAGCAGCCCCAGGGACAGGGGCTACGAGCAGTACTTC. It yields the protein CASSPRDRGYEQYF. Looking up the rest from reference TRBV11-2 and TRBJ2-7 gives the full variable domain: EAGVAQSPRYKIIEKRQSVAFWCNPISGHATLYWYQQILGQGPKLLIQFQNNGVVDDSQLPKDRFSAERLKGVDSTLKIQPAKLEDSAVYLCASSPRDRGYEQYFGPGTRLTVT.

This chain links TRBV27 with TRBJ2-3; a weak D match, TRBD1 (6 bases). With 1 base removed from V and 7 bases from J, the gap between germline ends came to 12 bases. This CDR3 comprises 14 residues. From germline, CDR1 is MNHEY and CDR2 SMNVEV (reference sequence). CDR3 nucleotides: TGTGCCAGCAGTTTATACCAGGGGATACATACGCAGTATTTT. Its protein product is CASSLYQGIHTQYF.

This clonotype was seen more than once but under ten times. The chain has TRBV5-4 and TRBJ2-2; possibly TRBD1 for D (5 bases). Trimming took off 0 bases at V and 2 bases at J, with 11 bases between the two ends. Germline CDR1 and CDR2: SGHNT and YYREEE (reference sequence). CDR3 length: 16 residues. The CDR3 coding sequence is TGTGCCAGCAGCTTGGCCGAGCAGGGAAACACCGGGGAGCTGTTTTTT. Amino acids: CASSLAEQGNTGELFF.

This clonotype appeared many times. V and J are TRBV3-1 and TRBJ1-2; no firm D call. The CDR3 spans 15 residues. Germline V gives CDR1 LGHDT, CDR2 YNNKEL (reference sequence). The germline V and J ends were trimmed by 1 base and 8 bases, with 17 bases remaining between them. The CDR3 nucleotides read TGTGCCAGCAGCCAAGGGATCGAAATTCTTAGGGGCTACACCTTC. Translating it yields CASSQGIEILRGYTF. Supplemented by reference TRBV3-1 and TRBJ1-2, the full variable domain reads DTAVSQTPKYLVTQMGNDKSIKCEQNLGHDTMYWYKQDSKKFLKIMFSYNNKELIINETVPNRFSPKSPDKAHLNLHINSLELGDSAVYFCASSQGIEILRGYTFGSGTRLTVV.

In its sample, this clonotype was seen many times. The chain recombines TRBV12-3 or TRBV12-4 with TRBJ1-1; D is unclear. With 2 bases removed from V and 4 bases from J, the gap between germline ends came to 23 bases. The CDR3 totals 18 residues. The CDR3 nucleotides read TGTGCCAGCAGTTTACGTCCCCCCGGGCCATCTCTGGGCACTGAAGCTTTCTTT. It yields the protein CASSLRPPGPSLGTEAFF.

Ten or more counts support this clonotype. The CDR3 DNA sequence: TGTGCCAGCAGCGTCCAGCCGGGACCTCGCACAGATACGCAGTATTTT. Residues: CASSVQPGPRTDTQYF. The chain recombines TRBV5-5 with TRBJ2-3, with D tentatively TRBD1 or TRBD2 (5 bases each). V was trimmed by 4 bases and J by 1 base, leaving 16 bases between them. The CDR3 length is 16 residues. Germline V gene sequence: CDR1 SGHKS, CDR2 YYEKEE (reference sequence).